This entry lists 22 T cell receptor beta chains sequenced from one sample in a study of CXCR3-negative and CXCR3-positive naive CD8 T cells. The authors prepared UMI-labeled TRB cDNA libraries by 5' RACE. TCRdb re-called the 5' RACE reads and catalogs CDR3 proteins one per entry, DNA excluded. This sample's table reports roughly 24,000 distinct CDR3 sequences. Sequences were obtained from memory CD8+ T cells from blood. Source of these receptors: a human donor in good health. Some clones in this sample may be carry-over from other donors' samples.

J is TRBJ2-5 and V is TRBV4-1; there is no DNA to check the TCRdb D call of TRBD2. The CDR3 length is 13 residues. Germline V lookup: CDR1 MGHRA, CDR2 YSYEKL. CDR3 sequence: CASNHGGEETQYF.

This chain links TRBV29-1 with TRBJ1-1; TCRdb's assignment of TRBD1 cannot be checked, as there is no DNA. This CDR3 contains 16 residues. From germline, CDR1 is SQVTM and CDR2 ANQGSEA. The CDR3 is CSVATIKAGTPMGAFF.

The chain uses TRBV20-1 and TRBJ2-5; TCRdb proposes TRBD1, but this gene call is untestable without DNA. The CDR3 spans 18 residues. CDR1 and CDR2 from the germline V gene are DFQATT and SNEGSKA (reference sequence). CDR3 sequence: CSARDKDAQGLVQETQYF.

The chain is built from TRBV7-2 and TRBJ2-7. CDR3 length: 12 amino acids. Germline CDR1 and CDR2: SGHTA and FQGNSA. The CDR3 loop reads CASSFRSYEQYF.

The chain recombines TRBV7-4 with TRBJ2-1; the TRBD2 assignment by TCRdb is unverifiable without DNA. Germline-derived CDR1 and CDR2 are SGHVT and SQSDAQ. The CDR3 consists of 20 residues. The CDR3: CASSLARIAPGTSGGIGQFF.

The chain has TRBV29-1 and TRBJ2-2; the D call of TRBD1 rests on TCRdb alone, since no DNA is present to check it. The CDR3 loop spans 15 amino acids. The germline V gene encodes CDR1 SQVTM and CDR2 ANQGSEA. The CDR3 reads CSVEGGTTNTGELFF.

The rearrangement uses TRBV11-2 and TRBJ2-7; the D call of TRBD1 rests on TCRdb alone, since no DNA is present to check it. This CDR3 is 14 amino acids long. CDR1 and CDR2 from the germline V gene are SGHAT and FQNNGV. The CDR3 here is CASSLGAGSHEQYF.

The CDR3 protein is CASSRGPGTGVLEQYF. The rearrangement links TRBV7-9 to TRBJ2-7; without DNA, the TCRdb call of TRBD1 cannot be checked. The CDR3 length is 16 residues. CDR1 is SEHNR, CDR2 FQNEAQ, per germline (reference sequence).

The chain uses TRBV7-2 and TRBJ2-7; TCRdb reports TRBD2, a call that lacks DNA to check it against. The CDR3 is 16 amino acids. Germline CDR1 is SGHTA and CDR2 is FQGNSA. CDR3: CASSFGLAGGSYEQYF.

The chain uses TRBV12-3 or TRBV12-4 and TRBJ2-7; TCRdb's D call of TRBD1 is untestable without DNA. The CDR3 extends over 12 amino acids. The chain's CDR3 is CASSPQGYEQYF.

The rearrangement uses TRBV6-2 or TRBV6-3 and TRBJ2-2; TCRdb returns TRBD1, unconfirmable since there is no DNA. CDR3 size: 16 residues. The germline CDR1 and CDR2 sequences are MNHEY and SVGEGT. The CDR3 protein is CASTSSAPANTGELFF.

V is TRBV7-9 and J is TRBJ2-7; the TRBD1 assignment by TCRdb is unverifiable without DNA. The CDR3 has 13 amino acids. Germline CDR1 SEHNR, CDR2 FQNEAQ (reference sequence). The CDR3 reads CASTRTGEDEQYF.

V usage is TRBV4-2 and J usage is TRBJ1-1. This CDR3 contains 14 residues. Germline assignment: CDR1 LGHNA and CDR2 YNFKEQ. The CDR3 protein is CASSQEQHNTEAFF.

The chain joins TRBV9 to TRBJ2-3. CDR1 is SGDLS and CDR2 is YYNGEE in the germline V gene. The CDR3 has 13 amino acids. Here the CDR3 reads CASSAHTTDTQYF.

The V call is TRBV5-6, the J call TRBJ2-2; TCRdb reports TRBD1, a call that lacks DNA to check it against. The CDR3 spans 15 residues. Germline V gene sequence: CDR1 SGHDT, CDR2 YYEEEE. This CDR3 reads CASSLEGGPTGELFF.

The rearrangement joins TRBV21-1 to TRBJ2-2; TCRdb outputs TRBD1, but without DNA this stays unchecked. TRBV21-1 is a pseudogene locus. The CDR3 totals 16 residues. This CDR3 is CASSKLDRANTGELFF.

The CDR3 loop is CASNTLWGDRTYEQYF. The rearrangement uses TRBV6-2 or TRBV6-3 and TRBJ2-7; TCRdb returns TRBD1, unconfirmable since there is no DNA. CDR1 is MNHEY and CDR2 is SVGEGT in the germline V gene. The CDR3 runs to 16 residues.

The chain is built from TRBV29-1 and TRBJ2-7; checking the TCRdb D call of TRBD2 is not possible without DNA. CDR1 is SQVTM and CDR2 is ANQGSEA in the germline V gene. This CDR3 has 13 residues. CDR3 amino acids: CSVGRESAYEQYF.

The V and J genes are TRBV23-1 and TRBJ2-3; TCRdb picks TRBD1, but there is no DNA to check that call. TRBV23-1 is filed as an ORF, its function uncertain. The CDR3 runs to 16 residues. The CDR3 loop reads CASSHLGHGAGGTQYF.

This chain uses TRBV11-2 with TRBJ2-3; TCRdb reports TRBD1, a call that lacks DNA to check it against. Per germline, CDR1 SGHAT and CDR2 FQNNGV. The CDR3 consists of 16 residues. The CDR3 region is CASSLGEGTHTDTQYF.

The rearrangement uses TRBV5-1 and TRBJ2-1; TCRdb's D call, TRBD2, is unchecked because there is no DNA. CDR1 and CDR2 from the germline V gene are SGHRS and YFSETQ. The CDR3 is 18 amino acids. CDR3 in amino acids: CASSLEFLTSGERDEQFF.

The genes are TRBV28 and TRBJ2-1; TCRdb returns TRBD1, unconfirmable since there is no DNA. The CDR3 extends over 15 amino acids. Germline CDR1 MDHEN, CDR2 SYDVKM. The CDR3 spells CASTATGGYGNEQFF.